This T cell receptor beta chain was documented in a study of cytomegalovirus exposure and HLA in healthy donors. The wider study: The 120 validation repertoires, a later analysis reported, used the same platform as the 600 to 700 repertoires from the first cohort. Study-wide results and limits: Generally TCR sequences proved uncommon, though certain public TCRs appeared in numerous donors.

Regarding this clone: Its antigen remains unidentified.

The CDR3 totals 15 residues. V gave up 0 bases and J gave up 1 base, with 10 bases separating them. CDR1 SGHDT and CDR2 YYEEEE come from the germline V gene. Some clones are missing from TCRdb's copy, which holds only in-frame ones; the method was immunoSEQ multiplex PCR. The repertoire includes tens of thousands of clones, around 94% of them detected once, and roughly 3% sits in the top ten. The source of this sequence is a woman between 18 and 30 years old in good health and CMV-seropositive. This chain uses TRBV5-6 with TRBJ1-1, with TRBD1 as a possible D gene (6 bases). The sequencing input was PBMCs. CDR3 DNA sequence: TGTGCCAGCAGCTTGGCCGGCAGGGGGAACACTGAAGCTTTCTTT. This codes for CASSLAGRGNTEAFF.